These 5 T cell receptor beta chains were sequenced from one sample in a study of blood T cell repertoires in COVID-19. Repertoires were generated with immunoSEQ multiplex PCR, while TCRdb's copy carries only in-frame clones and drops some. The repertoire holds a few hundred thousand clones, more than 75% seen once, with about 0.93% in the top ten. Material for sequencing was peripheral blood. These receptors all come from a middle-aged man with acute or convalescent COVID-19.

The chain employs TRBV6-1 and TRBJ1-2, with D hard to call. Germline V gene lookup returns CDR1 MNHNS and CDR2 SASEGT. This CDR3 is 11 amino acids long. The V end was cut by 0 bases, the J end by 9 bases, with 5 bases between. CDR3 residues: CASSEAYRYTF. Here the CDR3 DNA reads TGTGCCAGCAGTGAAGCGTATCGCTACACCTTC.

This chain uses TRBV2 with TRBJ1-1; perhaps TRBD1 as D (6 bases). CDR3 length: 15 amino acids. The germline CDR1 and CDR2 sequences are SNHLY and FYNNEI. Deletions cut 6 bases from V and 1 base from J, with 15 bases between. For the CDR3, the DNA is TGTGCCAGCAGAGTACAGGGAGAGGGGAACACTGAAGCTTTCTTT. It codes for CASRVQGEGNTEAFF.

The chain employs TRBV10-2 and TRBJ1-2; possibly TRBD1 for D (5 bases). The CDR3 has 17 amino acids. V was trimmed by 0 bases and J by 1 base, leaving 15 bases between them. The germline V gene has CDR1 WSHSY and CDR2 SAAADI. The CDR3, as DNA: TGCGCCAGCAGTGAGTCGATAGGGGTAGTTGGTAACTATGGCTACACCTTC. Translated: CASSESIGVVGNYGYTF.

The chain combines TRBV6-5 with TRBJ1-2, with TRBD1 matching over 7 bases. The CDR3 is made up of 13 amino acids. Germline V gene lookup returns CDR1 MNHEY and CDR2 SVGAGI. The trim removed 6 bases at V and 8 bases at J, leaving 9 bases unmatched. In nucleotides, the CDR3 is TGTGCCAGCAGCCGAGACAGGGCGGGGGGCTACACCTTC. It yields the protein CASSRDRAGGYTF.

This clone appeared a single time. The rearrangement joins TRBV28 to TRBJ2-4; TRBD1 matches 10 bases. The ends lost 7 bases at V and 2 bases at J; junction bases unmatched: 11. The CDR3 covers 17 residues. CDR1 and CDR2 from the germline V gene are MDHEN and SYDVKM. In DNA, the CDR3 is TGTGCCAGCACCCTAATGGGACAGGGGCTACCCAAAAACATTCAGTACTTC. It is translated as CASTLMGQGLPKNIQYF. The full variable domain, its missing parts supplied by reference TRBV28 and TRBJ2-4, is DVKVTQSSRYLVKRTGEKVFLECVQDMDHENMFWYRQDPGLGLRLIYFSYDVKMKEKGDIPEGYSVSREKKERFSLILESASTNQTSMYLCASTLMGQGLPKNIQYFGAGTRLSVL.